This T cell receptor beta chain was retrieved from a study of blood T cell repertoires in COVID-19 (dated by TCRdb to 2018 to 2020). Notes on the research overall: Samples covering the acute and convalescent phases of COVID-19 were provided by collaborators in the United States, Italy and Spain. The prospective study material was composed of cDNA or gDNA derived from T cells, B-cell-depleted T cells, or PBMCs. The dataset comprised deeply sampled blood TCRbeta repertoires from subjects exposed to, actively infected with, or recovered from COVID-19. The repertoires were made available in a free public database intended to serve as a resource for research on the immune response to SARS-CoV-2. The samples were drawn from the first 160 participants of the ongoing ImmuneRACE study and from more than 1,000 subjects provided by 6 global collaborators. The sample metadata nearly always contained a de-identified subject ID, COVID-19 status, age in years and sex. Where available, HLA class I and class II types were obtained from metadata supplied by the sample provider rather than from assay-based typing. Results and caveats for the whole study, not just this receptor: Clinical and demographic metadata were provided uncurated, with the amount varying by source and participant.

As regards this clone: Its antigen is currently not known. Base quality data are lacking; no much larger clone is found one base away.

In Seattle, one collaborating source enrolled patients while the infection was active and tracked those patients longitudinally over the course of disease. Each collaborating institution followed its own protocols to collect whole blood in K2EDTA tubes. For TCRbeta analysis, collaborator samples were shipped as frozen whole blood, as isolated PBMCs, or as DNA extracted from either sample type. The CDR3, cysteine through phenylalanine, is 16 amino acids long. Only the CDR3 DNA is retained, 48 bases long and in frame from the first base. In the germline V gene (reference sequence), CDR1 corresponds to LNHDA and CDR2 to SQIVND. The junction shows trimming of 3 bases on V and 2 bases on J, plus 14 bases between the germline ends. The immunoSEQ Assay, a bias-controlled multiplex PCR, was used to amplify TCRbeta CDR3 regions from genomic DNA. In the authors' own workflow: Within the assay, amplification of reference gene primers was used to estimate how many nucleated cells each sample contained. To quantify the absolute abundance of each unique TCRbeta CDR3 rearrangement, sequence reads were collapsed and filtered. For each sample, productive Simpson clonality was calculated as the square root of Simpson's diversity index across productive rearrangements. TCRdb obtained this table from immuneACCESS and retained in-frame rearrangements with V and J assigned. These tables miss some clones; where compared with another copy, unresolved V genes account for less than half of the shortfall, and the remainder is unexplained. V, J and clone size were drawn from that table, and D and trimming were deduced from the DNA. The sample profile shows roughly 380,000 clones; about 88% of them were found once. The ten largest clones represent under 2% of the sample.

The source material was peripheral blood. In this chain, TRBV19 is recombined with TRBJ1-3, with no D gene named confidently. This clonotype was sampled from a woman between 40 and 50 years old with COVID-19, enrolled during active disease. The CDR3 protein is CASSMTGVSAGNTIYF. The DNA reads as follows: TGTGCCAGTAGTATGACCGGGGTCTCCGCTGGAAACACCATATATTTT.